Following are 7 T cell receptor beta chains from one sample sequenced in a study of neurological immune-mediated disorders. Each CDR3 protein gets one entry after TCRdb re-called the 5' RACE reads with MiXCR. Counted here are some 30,000 distinct CDR3 sequences, 20% to 25% occurring once; the ten biggest clones make up roughly 16%. Source material: PBMCs. The receptor source for this set is a woman aged 55 to 70 in good health.

This clonotype was recorded many times. The chain joins TRBV9 to TRBJ2-1; 13 bases agree with TRBD2. Losses at the gene ends were 1 base for V and 8 bases for J; bases not matched to a gene: 6. CDR3 size: 16 residues. Germline CDR1 reads SGDLS; CDR2 reads YYNGEE. CDR3 sequence (DNA): TGTGCCAGCAGCGTACAACTAGCGGGGGGGCAGCATGAGCAGTTCTTC. This sequence encodes CASSVQLAGGQHEQFF.

There are many counts of this clonotype. The chain has TRBV7-2 and TRBJ2-7; unclear D gene. Germline CDR1 and CDR2: SGHTA and FQGNSA. The CDR3 extends over 13 amino acids. The ends were cut back, 8 bases at V and 2 bases at J, with 13 bases in the middle. CDR3 in amino acids: CASARTWAYEQYF. CDR3 bases: TGTGCCAGCGCCCGGACGTGGGCCTACGAGCAGTACTTC. Complete variable domain (other parts from reference TRBV7-2 and TRBJ2-7): GAGVSQSPSNKVTEKGKDVELRCDPISGHTALYWYRQSLGQGLEFLIYFQGNSAPDKSGLPSDRFSAERTGGSVSTLTIQRTQQEDSAVYLCASARTWAYEQYFGPGTRLTVT.

This clonotype occurred many times. The chain combines TRBV12-3 or TRBV12-4 with TRBJ2-7; 12 bases are shared with TRBD1. J gave up 7 bases and V 4 bases, and 8 bases lay outside the gene matches. The CDR3 has 15 residues. CDR3 nucleotide sequence: TGTGCCAGCAGTTCCCGGGACAGGGGGCTTGGAGAGCAGTACTTC. This encodes CASSSRDRGLGEQYF.

This clonotype was counted at least ten times. The chain joins TRBV3-1 to TRBJ1-4; 7 bases match TRBD1. V was clipped by 4 bases and J by 14 bases; unmatched bases: 7. This CDR3 spans 12 amino acids. CDR1 is LGHDT, CDR2 YNNKEL, per germline (reference sequence). The CDR3 here is CASSRGQERLFF. The CDR3 DNA follows: TGTGCCAGCAGCCGCGGACAGGAGCGTCTGTTTTTT.

V and J are TRBV7-9 and TRBJ2-2; D not resolved. In germline, CDR1 is SEHNR, CDR2 FQNEAQ (reference sequence). Between the trimmed V and J ends, which lost 3 bases and 6 bases, there was a span of 5 bases. This CDR3 has 12 amino acids. Here the CDR3 DNA reads TGTGCCAGCAGCTTGCCCGCCGGGGAGCTGTTTTTT. This translates into CASSLPAGELFF.

As regards this clonotype: Sequence at one end of the junction differs from germline and may be a read error. The rearrangement joins TRBV7-9 to TRBJ1-1; perhaps TRBD1 as D (6 bases). The CDR3 consists of 14 residues. Germline loops: CDR1 SEHNR, CDR2 FQNEAQ (reference sequence). CDR3 nucleotide sequence: TGTGCCGGCAGCTTCGCAGGGGCTGAAACTGAAGCTTTCTTT. Protein product: CAGSFAGAETEAFF.

The chain carries TRBV11-1 and TRBJ2-2; D perhaps matches TRBD2 (5 bases). CDR1 SGHAT and CDR2 FQDESV come from the germline V gene (reference sequence). V was pared by 4 bases and J by 10 bases, with 16 bases between. This CDR3 has 14 residues. The CDR3 sequence is CASSSHDVASELFF. CDR3 coding DNA: TGTGCCAGCAGCTCCCACGATGTAGCGTCGGAGCTGTTTTTT. Using reference TRBV11-1 and TRBJ2-2 for the parts outside the CDR3, the full variable domain is EAEVAQSPRYKITEKSQAVAFWCDPISGHATLYWYRQILGQGPELLVQFQDESVVDDSQLPKDRFSAERLKGVDSTLKIQPAELGDSAMYLCASSSHDVASELFFGEGSRLTVL.